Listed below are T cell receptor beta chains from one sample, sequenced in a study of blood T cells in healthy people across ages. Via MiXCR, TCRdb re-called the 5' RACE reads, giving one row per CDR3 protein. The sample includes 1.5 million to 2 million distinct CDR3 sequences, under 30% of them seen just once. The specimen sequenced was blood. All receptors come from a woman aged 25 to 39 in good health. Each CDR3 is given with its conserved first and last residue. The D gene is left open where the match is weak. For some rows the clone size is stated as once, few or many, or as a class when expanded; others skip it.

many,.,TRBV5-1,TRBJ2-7,CASTPGRNYYEQYF,TGCGCCAGCACCCCTGGGAGGAATTACTACGAGCAGTACTTC
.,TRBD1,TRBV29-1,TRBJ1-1,CSVEDYSRGPEAFF,TGCAGCGTTGAAGATTATTCAAGGGGGCCGGAAGCTTTCTTT
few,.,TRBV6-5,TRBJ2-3,CASRKQGYGDTQYF,TGTGCCAGCCGAAAACAGGGTTATGGAGATACGCAGTATTTT
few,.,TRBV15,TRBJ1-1,CATIGGAFF,TGTGCCACCATCGGGGGAGCTTTCTTT
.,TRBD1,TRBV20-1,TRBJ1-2,CSARQGAPNYGYTF,TGCAGTGCTAGGCAGGGGGCGCCTAACTATGGCTACACCTTC
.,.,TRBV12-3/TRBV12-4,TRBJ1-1,CASSRTNTKAFF,TGTGCCAGCAGCCGCACCAACACTAAAGCTTTCTTT
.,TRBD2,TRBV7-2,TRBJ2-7,CASSSGTPTSGSLYEQYF,TGTGCCAGCAGCTCCGGGACACCTACTAGCGGGAGTTTGTACGAGCAGTACTTC
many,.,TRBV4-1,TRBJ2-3,CASSPQLGTQYF,TGCGCCAGCAGCCCCCAGCTGGGGACGCAGTATTTT
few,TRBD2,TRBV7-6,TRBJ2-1,CASSLGGLAGVGQFF,TGTGCCAGCAGCTTAGGAGGACTAGCGGGAGTGGGGCAGTTCTTC
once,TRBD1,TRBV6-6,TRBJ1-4,CASRGTGVEGKLFF,TGTGCCAGCAGGGGAACAGGGGTGGAGGGAAAACTGTTTTTT
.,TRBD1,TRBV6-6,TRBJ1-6,CAATGGWNSPLHF,TGTGCCGCCACAGGGGGCTGGAATTCACCCCTCCACTTT
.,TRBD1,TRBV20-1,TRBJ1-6,CSARVGAGTGGSPLHF,TGCAGTGCTAGAGTGGGTGCCGGGACAGGAGGCTCACCCCTCCACTTT
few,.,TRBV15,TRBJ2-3,CATSSPATGFRTDTQYF,TGTGCCACCAGCTCCCCGGCCACAGGGTTTCGCACAGATACGCAGTATTTT
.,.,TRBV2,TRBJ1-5,CASSAPLNQPQHF,TGTGCCAGCAGTGCTCCCCTCAATCAGCCCCAGCATTTT
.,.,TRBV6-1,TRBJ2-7,CASTVMGGYEQYF,TGTGCCAGCACGGTAATGGGGGGATACGAGCAGTACTTC
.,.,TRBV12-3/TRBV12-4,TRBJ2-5,CASSLGRATPLGETQYF,TGTGCCAGCAGTTTAGGTAGGGCCACCCCTTTGGGAGAGACCCAGTACTTC
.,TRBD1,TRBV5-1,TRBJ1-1,CASNLDRADTEAFF,TGCGCCAGCAACCTCGACAGGGCGGACACTGAAGCTTTCTTT
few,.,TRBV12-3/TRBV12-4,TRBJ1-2,CASSFRGARGYTF,TGTGCCAGCAGTTTTCGGGGCGCGAGAGGCTACACCTTC
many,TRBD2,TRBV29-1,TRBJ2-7,CSVEGAVGGTYEQYF,TGCAGCGTTGAAGGGGCGGTCGGGGGGACCTACGAGCAGTACTTC
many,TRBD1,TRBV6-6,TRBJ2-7,CASSPPGTASYEQYF,TGTGCCAGCAGTCCCCCCGGGACAGCCTCCTACGAGCAGTACTTC
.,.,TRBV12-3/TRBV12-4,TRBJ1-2,CASSSRRGGGYTF,TGTGCCAGCAGTTCCCGGCGCGGGGGCGGCTACACCTTC
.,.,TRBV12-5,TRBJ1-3,CASERSGSGNTIYF,TGTGCTAGCGAGCGGTCCGGCTCTGGAAACACCATATATTTT
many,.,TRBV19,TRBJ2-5,CASSSSSGWGETQYF,TGTGCCAGTAGTAGCAGCAGCGGTTGGGGAGAGACCCAGTACTTC
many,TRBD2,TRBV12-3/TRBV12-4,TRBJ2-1,CASSPGTSGTQGEQFF,TGTGCCAGCAGCCCCGGGACTAGCGGGACCCAGGGTGAGCAGTTCTTC
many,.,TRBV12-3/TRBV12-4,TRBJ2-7,CASSLYGTKSYEQYF,TGTGCCAGCAGTCTATACGGGACAAAGTCCTACGAGCAGTACTTC
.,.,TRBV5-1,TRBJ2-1,CASSYRDHEQFF,TGCGCCAGCAGCTACCGGGACCATGAGCAGTTCTTC
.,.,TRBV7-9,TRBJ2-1,CASSLRAGRTTNEQFF,TGTGCCAGCAGCTTGAGGGCGGGGAGGACCACCAATGAGCAGTTCTTC
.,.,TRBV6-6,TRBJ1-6,CASKLQDNSPLHF,TGTGCCAGCAAGTTGCAGGATAATTCACCCCTCCACTTT
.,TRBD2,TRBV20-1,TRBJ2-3,CSAPEQSGGADTQYF,TGCAGTGCTCCGGAACAATCGGGGGGGGCAGATACGCAGTATTTT
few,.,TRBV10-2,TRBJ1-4,CASSESAHEKLFF,TGCGCCAGCAGTGAGTCAGCCCACGAAAAACTGTTTTTT
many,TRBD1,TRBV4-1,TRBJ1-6,CASSPRDRDNSPLHF,TGCGCCAGCAGCCCCCGGGACAGGGACAATTCACCCCTCCACTTT
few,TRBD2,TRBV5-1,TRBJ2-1,CASSLVLSGGADLNEQFF,TGCGCCAGCAGCTTGGTCCTTAGCGGGGGGGCTGATTTGAATGAGCAGTTCTTC
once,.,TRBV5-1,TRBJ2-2,CASSLDFSIGELFF,TGCGCCAGCAGCTTAGACTTCTCTATCGGGGAGCTGTTTTTT
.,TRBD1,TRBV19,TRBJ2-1,CASSTPGQVNEQFF,TGTGCCAGTAGTACCCCGGGACAGGTTAATGAGCAGTTCTTC
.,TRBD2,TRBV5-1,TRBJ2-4,CASSLDTGGERNIQYF,TGCGCCAGCAGCTTGGATACGGGAGGGGAACGAAACATTCAGTACTTC
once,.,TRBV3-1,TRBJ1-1,CACSHGQHRGMNTEAFF,TGTGCCTGCAGCCACGGACAGCATAGGGGGATGAACACTGAAGCTTTCTTT
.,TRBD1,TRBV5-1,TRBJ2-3,CASSAGQGARTDTQYF,TGCGCCAGCAGCGCTGGACAGGGGGCGCGCACAGATACGCAGTATTTT
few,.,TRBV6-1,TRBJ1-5,CASSEGSDSNQPQHF,TGTGCCAGCAGTGAAGGGTCAGATAGCAATCAGCCCCAGCATTTT
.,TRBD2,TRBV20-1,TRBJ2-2,CSARDGLADAGELFF,TGCAGTGCTAGAGATGGGCTAGCGGACGCCGGGGAGCTGTTTTTT
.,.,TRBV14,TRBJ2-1,CASSHVGTLNEQFF,TGTGCCAGCAGCCACGTAGGGACTCTCAATGAGCAGTTCTTC
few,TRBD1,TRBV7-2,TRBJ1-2,CASSLTGGQGVQGGYTF,TGTGCCAGCAGCTTGACCGGGGGACAGGGGGTTCAGGGTGGCTACACCTTC
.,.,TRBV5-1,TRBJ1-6,CSSSLAHAGSDNSPLHF,TGCTCCAGCAGCTTAGCGCATGCCGGCTCGGATAATTCACCCCTCCACTTT
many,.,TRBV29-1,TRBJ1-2,CSVEPSGNYGYTF,TGCAGCGTGGAGCCATCGGGGAACTATGGCTACACCTTC
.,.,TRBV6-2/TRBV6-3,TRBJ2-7,CASKDNPSSYEQYF,TGTGCCAGCAAGGACAATCCCTCCTCCTACGAGCAGTACTTC
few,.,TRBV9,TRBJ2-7,CASGGSYNEQYF,TGTGCCAGCGGAGGGTCTTACAATGAGCAGTACTTC
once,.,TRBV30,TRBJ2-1,CAYDSSSYNEQFF,TGTGCCTACGACAGCAGCTCCTACAATGAGCAGTTCTTC
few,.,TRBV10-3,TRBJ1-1,CAISERVFSLAFF,TGTGCCATCAGTGAAAGGGTGTTCAGTTTAGCTTTCTTT
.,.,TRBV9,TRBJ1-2,CASRGQFNYGYTF,TGTGCCAGCAGGGGACAATTTAACTATGGCTACACCTTC
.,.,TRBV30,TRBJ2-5,CAWSVAGGGETQYF,TGTGCCTGGAGTGTGGCAGGGGGGGGCGAGACCCAGTACTTC
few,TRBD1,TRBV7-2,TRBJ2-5,CASSFRGPQETQYF,TGTGCCAGCAGCTTCAGGGGGCCTCAGGAGACCCAGTACTTC
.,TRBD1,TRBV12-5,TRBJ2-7,CASGAQGALDEQYF,TGTGCTAGTGGCGCACAGGGGGCTTTGGACGAGCAGTACTTC
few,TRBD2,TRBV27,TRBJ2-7,CASSLSFSGNEQYF,TGTGCCAGCAGTTTATCGTTTAGCGGGAACGAGCAGTACTTC